A single sample gave rise to the 6 T cell receptor beta chains below, sequenced in a study of cytomegalovirus exposure and HLA in healthy donors. 60 Vbeta and 13 Jbeta primers were used in PCR. The repertoire was sequenced with immunoSEQ multiplex PCR; TCRdb's copy has only in-frame clones and lacks some. This sample has about 120,000 clones, with approximately 15% found just once. The sample taken for sequencing was PBMCs. These TCRs come from a young woman in good health and CMV-seronegative.

This clone was detected only once. The chain is built from TRBV6-5 and TRBJ2-7; weak D call: TRBD2 (5 bases). The CDR3 sequence is 14 residues long. Trimming removed 1 base at V and 5 bases at J, with 12 bases between. Germline V lookup: CDR1 MNHEY, CDR2 SVGAGI. For the CDR3, the DNA is TGTGCCAGCAGTTACTTCTCGGGGAGCCACGAGCAGTACTTC. Translating it yields CASSYFSGSHEQYF.

J is TRBJ1-2 and V is TRBV5-4, with 9 bases fitting TRBD1. Trimming at V came to 4 bases and at J to 2 bases, leaving 3 bases not matched to a gene. Germline values: CDR1 SGHNT, CDR2 YYREEE (reference sequence). The CDR3 loop spans 14 amino acids. The CDR3 nucleotides read TGTGCCAGCAGCCCAGGACAGGGGAACTATGGCTACACCTTC. Amino acids: CASSPGQGNYGYTF.

The gene calls are TRBV5-1 and TRBJ2-7; a weak D match, TRBD1 (6 bases). The V and J ends lost 0 bases and 0 bases respectively, with 16 bases between them. Germline assignment: CDR1 SGHRS and CDR2 YFSETQ. The CDR3 sequence is 17 residues long. DNA of the CDR3: TGCGCCAGCAGCTTGGGGACAGATAACCCCGTCTCCTACGAGCAGTACTTC. As protein: CASSLGTDNPVSYEQYF.

The chain combines TRBV28 with TRBJ1-5; TRBD1 aligns across 8 bases. The V gene's germline CDR1 is MDHEN and CDR2 SYDVKM. V dropped 8 bases and J dropped 0; count of bases not matched to a gene: 3. This CDR3 has 14 amino acids. The CDR3 loop reads CASLGQVSNQPQHF. CDR3 nucleotides: TGTGCCAGCCTGGGACAGGTTAGCAATCAGCCCCAGCATTTT.

The chain combines TRBV5-1 with TRBJ2-6, with 9 positions matching TRBD1. V lost 4 bases to trimming and J lost 0 bases; unmatched junction nucleotides: 5. CDR3 length: 17 residues. Per the germline V gene, CDR1 is SGHRS and CDR2 is YFSETQ. The CDR3 sequence: CASSPGQGLSGANVLTF. DNA for the CDR3: TGCGCCAGCAGCCCGGGACAGGGCCTCTCTGGGGCCAACGTCCTGACTTTC.

This chain links TRBV19 with TRBJ2-5; TRBD2 matches at 8 bases. The CDR3 consists of 15 residues. V shed 1 base and J 2 bases; nucleotides not matched to a gene: 3. The V gene's germline CDR1 is LNHDA and CDR2 SQIVND (reference sequence). The CDR3 sequence is CASSIVGTRQETQYF. In nucleotides, the CDR3 is TGTGCCAGTAGTATAGTTGGGACTAGACAAGAGACCCAGTACTTC. Supplemented by reference TRBV19 and TRBJ2-5, the full variable domain reads DGGITQSPKYLFRKEGQNVTLSCEQNLNHDAMYWYRQDPGQGLRLIYYSQIVNDFQKGDIAEGYSVSREKKESFPLTVTSAQKNPTAFYLCASSIVGTRQETQYFGPGTRLLVL.